This T cell receptor (beta chain) came from a study of T cell changes during pregnancy in multiple sclerosis. A single count supports this clone. V was clipped by 0 bases and J by 3 bases, with 8 bases between them. The CDR3 sequence is 14 residues long. Germline V lookup: CDR1 LGHNA, CDR2 YNFKEQ. The data were produced by immunoSEQ multiplex PCR, yet TCRdb's version contains in-frame clones alone and is incomplete. This sample carries 35,000 to 55,000 clones, under 90% of them seen once, and the ten largest clones take 4% to 5%. This TCR derives from a female donor in good health, enrolled as a control in a pregnancy study. The chain couples TRBV4-2 to TRBJ1-1; D not certain. Sequenced here: peripheral blood, sampled in the second trimester of pregnancy. The CDR3 region is CASSQDSPDTEAFF. The CDR3 nucleotides are TGTGCCAGCAGCCAAGATTCCCCGGACACTGAAGCTTTCTTT.